These 25 T cell receptor beta chains were sequenced from one sample in a study of neurological immune-mediated disorders. Each CDR3 protein gets one entry after TCRdb re-called the 5' RACE reads with MiXCR. The sample holds 55,000 to 75,000 distinct CDR3 sequences; 12% to 15% are singletons and the top ten take around 4.3%. The time point here: longitudinal time-point 1 (baseline). Sequenced sample: PBMCs. These TCRs come from a female donor with HTLV-1-associated myelopathy (HAM/TSP).

The chain links TRBV7-9 to TRBJ2-3, with D hard to call. This CDR3 is 11 amino acids long. Germline V gene data show CDR1 as SEHNR and CDR2 as FQNEAQ (reference sequence). Trimming removed 7 bases at V and 1 base at J, with 3 bases between. The CDR3 protein is CASTGTDTQYF. The CDR3 region has the DNA TGTGCCAGCACCGGCACAGATACGCAGTATTTT. Full variable domain (outside the CDR3, taken from reference TRBV7-9 and TRBJ2-3): DTGVSQNPRHKITKRGQNVTFRCDPISEHNRLYWYRQTLGQGPEFLTYFQNEAQLEKSRLLSDRFSAERPKGSFSTLEIQRTEQGDSAMYLCASTGTDTQYFGPGTRLTVL.

This clonotype occurred many times. V gene TRBV5-5 combines with J gene TRBJ2-4; a weak D match, TRBD1 (6 bases). Trimming cost V 0 bases and J 0 bases, with 10 bases left between them. Germline V gene sequence: CDR1 SGHKS, CDR2 YYEKEE (reference sequence). The CDR3 is 16 residues long. DNA of the CDR3: TGTGCCAGCAGCTTGGCCGGGGACATAGCCAAAAACATTCAGTACTTC. Its protein product is CASSLAGDIAKNIQYF.

The V and J genes are TRBV7-9 and TRBJ2-7; 12 bases line up with TRBD1. In germline, CDR1 is SEHNR, CDR2 FQNEAQ (reference sequence). With V trimmed by 3 bases and J by 0 bases, 6 bases remained unmatched. The CDR3 covers 17 residues. The CDR3 nucleotides read TGTGCCAGCAGCTTCCTCCCGGGACAGGGGGCCTCCTACGAGCAGTACTTC. Its translation is CASSFLPGQGASYEQYF.

Ten or more counts support this clonotype. This rearrangement joins TRBV6-6 to TRBJ2-3; D gene ambiguous. CDR1 is MNHNY and CDR2 is SVGAGI in the germline V gene (reference sequence). The CDR3 spans 11 residues. Trimming shortened V by 7 bases and J by 6 bases, and 8 bases separated the two germline ends. CDR3 bases: TGTGCCAGCACCAGAATGGATACGCAGTATTTT. Translated: CASTRMDTQYF.

The CDR3 sequence is CATTKGADSYNSPLHF. The CDR3 DNA follows: TGTGCCACTACAAAGGGGGCCGACTCCTATAATTCACCCCTCCACTTT. V and J are TRBV6-6 and TRBJ1-6; TRBD1 aligns across 7 bases. CDR1 and CDR2 from the germline V gene are MNHNY and SVGAGI (reference sequence). Trimming at V came to 10 bases and at J to 0 bases, leaving 9 bases not matched to a gene. This CDR3 region has 16 residues.

On this clonotype: Germline and junction disagree at one end, which may indicate a read error. The chain links TRBV5-1 to TRBJ1-1, with 8 nucleotides matching TRBD1. The CDR3 length is 15 residues. Per the germline V gene, CDR1 is SGHRS and CDR2 is YFSETQ. The CDR3 DNA is TGCGCCAGCAGCACACGCGACAGGGGAAACGCTGAAGCTTACTTT. Protein product: CASSTRDRGNAEAYF.

This clonotype showed up many times. This chain uses TRBV5-1 with TRBJ2-5; D is ambiguous. In germline, CDR1 is SGHRS, CDR2 YFSETQ. Deletions cut 5 bases from V and 3 bases from J, with 11 bases between. CDR3 length equals 13 residues. CDR3 sequence (DNA): TGCGCCAGCAGACGAGGTCCGGAAGAGACCCAGTACTTC. It yields the protein CASRRGPEETQYF.

For this clonotype: Germline is not matched at one junction end, which may reflect a read error. This rearrangement joins TRBV2 to TRBJ2-7; D is possibly TRBD2 (5 bases). This CDR3 is built from 13 residues. CDR1 and CDR2 (germline): SNHLY, FYNNEI. The DNA for the CDR3 is TGTGCCAACAGTCGGCAGGAGGCAGGCGAGCAGTACTTC. Its protein is CANSRQEAGEQYF.

This clonotype came up many times. This sequence joins TRBV5-1 and TRBJ2-3, with 7 bases that match TRBD2. CDR1 is SGHRS, CDR2 YFSETQ, per germline. The trim removed 5 bases at V and 4 bases at J, leaving 10 bases unmatched. CDR3 length: 15 amino acids. CDR3 residues: CASRPQGLVSDTQYF. The CDR3 nucleotides are TGCGCCAGCAGACCCCAAGGACTAGTTTCAGATACGCAGTATTTT.

This clonotype was picked up many times. The chain is built from TRBV7-2 and TRBJ2-5, with 7 bases that match TRBD1. The V and J ends lost 2 bases and 4 bases, in that order; junction bases with no gene match: 13. The length of the CDR3 is 17 residues. Germline V CDR1 and CDR2: SGHTA, FQGNSA. CDR3 sequence reads: CASSLRQRQGLGETQYF. The CDR3 nucleotides read TGTGCCAGCAGCTTACGCCAGAGACAGGGTTTGGGAGAGACCCAGTACTTC.

Only a few counts were recorded for this clonotype. This rearrangement joins TRBV18 to TRBJ1-1, with D hard to call. The CDR3 is made up of 16 amino acids. Germline CDR1 reads KGHSH; CDR2 reads LQKENI. The V and J ends lost 1 base and 1 base respectively, with 13 bases between them. The CDR3 spells CASSPLNRSKNTEAFF. CDR3 bases: TGTGCCAGCTCACCACTCAATCGCAGTAAGAACACTGAAGCTTTCTTT.

To note about this clonotype: This could be a read error, since a much larger clone is one nucleotide away. The V call is TRBV20-1, the J call TRBJ2-7; maybe TRBD1 (6 bases). CDR1 DFQATT and CDR2 SNEGSKA come from the germline V gene (reference sequence). This CDR3 is 13 amino acids long. The V end lost 5 bases, the J end lost 2 bases, and 13 bases lay between the germline ends. The CDR3 DNA reads TGCAGTGCTTGGGGACATGGACCCTACGAGCAGTACTTC. This sequence encodes CSAWGHGPYEQYF.

The chain joins TRBV6-1 to TRBJ1-1; D is uncertain. The V end was cut by 4 bases, the J end by 3 bases, with 12 bases between. The CDR3 runs to 14 residues. Germline-derived CDR1 and CDR2 are MNHNS and SASEGT. CDR3 DNA: TGTGCCAGCAGTGTCATGGGAAATGACACTGAAGCTTTCTTT. Amino acid sequence: CASSVMGNDTEAFF.

This clonotype was found many times. This chain uses TRBV19 with TRBJ2-1; TRBD2 agrees at 8 bases. This CDR3 has 14 residues. Germline V lookup: CDR1 LNHDA, CDR2 SQIVND (reference sequence). V gave up 3 bases and J gave up 8 bases; unmatched junction bases: 6. The CDR3 DNA reads as TGTGCCAGTAGTATGGTAGCGGGGATCGATGAGCAGTTCTTC. Protein product: CASSMVAGIDEQFF. The entire variable domain, with the rest obtained from reference TRBV19 and TRBJ2-1, is as follows: DGGITQSPKYLFRKEGQNVTLSCEQNLNHDAMYWYRQDPGQGLRLIYYSQIVNDFQKGDIAEGYSVSREKKESFPLTVTSAQKNPTAFYLCASSMVAGIDEQFFGPGTRLTVL.

About this clonotype: It may be a read error: a sequence one base away is much more abundant. This rearrangement joins TRBV5-6 to TRBJ2-3; TRBD1 might be the D (6 bases). This CDR3 is 15 amino acids long. The germline gives CDR1 SGHDT, CDR2 YYEEEE. CDR3 nucleotide sequence: TGTTCCAGCAGTTTTAGGGGGTCCAGCACAGATACGCAGTATTTT. Its protein product is CSSSFRGSSTDTQYF.

This clonotype showed up many times. V usage is TRBV12-3 or TRBV12-4 and J usage is TRBJ1-1, with D perhaps matching TRBD1 (6 bases). The CDR3 length is 14 residues. Trimming stripped 6 bases from V and 1 base from J, with 12 bases between. As DNA, the CDR3 is TGTGCCAGCAGCCGCGAGGGGGGGAACACTGAAGCTTTCTTT. Translation gives CASSREGGNTEAFF.

This clonotype occurred many times. This chain connects TRBV10-3 to TRBJ2-5; TRBD1 agrees at 7 bases. CDR1 ENHRY and CDR2 SYGVKD come from the germline V gene. V gave up 2 bases and J gave up 2 bases; unmatched junction bases: 5. CDR3 size: 15 residues. CDR3 residues: CAISEEGTAQETQYF. CDR3 DNA sequence: TGTGCCATCAGTGAGGAAGGGACAGCTCAAGAGACCCAGTACTTC.

Many counts were recorded for this clonotype. The chain links TRBV20-1 to TRBJ1-1; 7 positions agree with TRBD1. The CDR3 is 20 residues long. Germline loops: CDR1 DFQATT, CDR2 SNEGSKA (reference sequence). The ends lost 3 bases at V and 4 bases at J; junction bases unmatched: 26. The chain's CDR3 is CSASRGWFRQGKFGLTEAFF. CDR3 nucleotides: TGCAGTGCTAGCAGGGGATGGTTTAGACAGGGAAAGTTTGGGCTCACTGAAGCTTTCTTT.

At least ten counts were recorded for this clonotype. J is TRBJ1-5 and V is TRBV6-1; a possible D gene is TRBD1 (6 bases). Trimming left V 7 bases short and J 7 bases short, with 17 bases between. CDR1 MNHNS and CDR2 SASEGT come from the germline V gene. The length of the CDR3 is 14 residues. Here the CDR3 DNA reads TGTGCCAGCACCCCCTCGCACAGGGACCAGCCCCAGCATTTT. It encodes CASTPSHRDQPQHF.

This clonotype was seen repeatedly, ten times or more. The junction shows a germline mismatch at one end, possibly a read error. The CDR3, as DNA: TGTGCCAGCAGCTTAGGTAGGGTAGCGATCTTC. This gives the protein CASSLGRVAIF. J is TRBJ2-1 and V is TRBV7-2; D may be TRBD2 (5 bases). Germline lookup yields CDR1 SGHTA and CDR2 FQGNSA. The CDR3 spans 11 residues.

Many counts were recorded for this clonotype. This chain connects TRBV29-1 to TRBJ1-1; TRBD1 agrees at 7 bases. The V segment lost 4 bases and the J segment 1 base; nucleotides outside the gene matches: 3. CDR3 length equals 13 residues. Germline V gene data show CDR1 as SQVTM and CDR2 as ANQGSEA. The CDR3 loop reads CSVAGGRNTEAFF. In nucleotides, the CDR3 is TGCAGCGTTGCAGGGGGAAGGAACACTGAAGCTTTCTTT.

The CDR3 loop reads CASPGTSFAGELFF. CDR3 DNA sequence: TGTGCCAGCCCGGGGACTAGCTTTGCCGGGGAGCTGTTTTTT. The rearrangement uses TRBV12-3 or TRBV12-4 and TRBJ2-2, with 9 bases matching TRBD2. This CDR3 region has 14 residues. V lost 8 bases, J lost 6 bases, and 7 bases stayed unmatched.

The CDR3 coding sequence is TGTGCCAGCAGGAGGACAGGTGTCTCCTACGAGCAGTACTTC. Protein sequence: CASRRTGVSYEQYF. The chain carries TRBV28 and TRBJ2-7; 7 bases line up with TRBD1. Germline V lookup: CDR1 MDHEN, CDR2 SYDVKM. The trim removed 6 bases at V and 0 bases at J, leaving 5 bases unmatched. The CDR3 is made up of 14 amino acids.

Ten or more counts support this clonotype. The gene calls are TRBV7-2 and TRBJ2-3; 16 bases are a match to TRBD2. V dropped 1 base and J dropped 7; count of bases not matched to a gene: 2. Germline CDR1 reads SGHTA; CDR2 reads FQGNSA. The CDR3 is made up of 16 amino acids. CDR3 region: CASSLEGLAGGYTQYF. The CDR3 DNA reads TGTGCCAGCAGCTTAGAGGGACTAGCGGGGGGGTATACGCAGTATTTT.

This clonotype was detected many times. The CDR3 reads CASSSGTSGGAVLFF. CDR3 sequence (DNA): TGCGCCAGCAGCTCCGGGACTAGCGGGGGGGCCGTTCTGTTCTTC. The rearrangement joins TRBV5-1 to TRBJ2-1, with TRBD2 identical over 16 bases. CDR1 and CDR2 from the germline V gene are SGHRS and YFSETQ. CDR3 length: 15 residues. With V trimmed by 3 bases and J by 15 bases, 9 bases remained unmatched.